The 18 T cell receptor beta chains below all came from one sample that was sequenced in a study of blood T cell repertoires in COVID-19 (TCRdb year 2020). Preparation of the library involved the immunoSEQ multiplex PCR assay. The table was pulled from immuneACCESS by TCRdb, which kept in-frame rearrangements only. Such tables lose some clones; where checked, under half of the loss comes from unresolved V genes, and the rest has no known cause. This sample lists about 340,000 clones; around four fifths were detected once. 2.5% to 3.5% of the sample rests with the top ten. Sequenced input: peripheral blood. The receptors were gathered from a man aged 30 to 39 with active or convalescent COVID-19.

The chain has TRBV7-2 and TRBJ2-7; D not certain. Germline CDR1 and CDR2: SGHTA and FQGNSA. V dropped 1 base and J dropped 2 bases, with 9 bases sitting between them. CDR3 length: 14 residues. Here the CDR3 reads CASSLGSTAYEQYF. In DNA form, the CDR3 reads TGTGCCAGCAGCTTAGGAAGTACAGCCTACGAGCAGTACTTC.

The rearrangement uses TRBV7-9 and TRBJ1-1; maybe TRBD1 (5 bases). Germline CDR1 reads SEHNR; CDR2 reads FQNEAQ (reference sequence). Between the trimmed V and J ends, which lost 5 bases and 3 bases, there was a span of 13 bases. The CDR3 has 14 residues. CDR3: CASSQGRPDTEAFF. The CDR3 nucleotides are TGTGCCAGCAGCCAGGGCCGTCCGGACACTGAAGCTTTCTTT. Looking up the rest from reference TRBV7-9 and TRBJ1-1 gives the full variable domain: DTGVSQNPRHKITKRGQNVTFRCDPISEHNRLYWYRQTLGQGPEFLTYFQNEAQLEKSRLLSDRFSAERPKGSFSTLEIQRTEQGDSAMYLCASSQGRPDTEAFFGQGTRLTVV.

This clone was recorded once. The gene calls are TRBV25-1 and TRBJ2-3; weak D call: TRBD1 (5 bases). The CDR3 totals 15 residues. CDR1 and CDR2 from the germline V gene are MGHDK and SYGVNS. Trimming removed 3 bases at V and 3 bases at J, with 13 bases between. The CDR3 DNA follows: TGTGCCAGCAGTGATATGAGACAGAAGACAGATACGCAGTATTTT. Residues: CASSDMRQKTDTQYF.

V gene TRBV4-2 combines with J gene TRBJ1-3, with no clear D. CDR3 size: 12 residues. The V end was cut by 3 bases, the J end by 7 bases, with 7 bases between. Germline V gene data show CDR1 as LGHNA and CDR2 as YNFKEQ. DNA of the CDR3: TGTGCCAGCAGCCACAGAACGAACACCATATATTTT. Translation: CASSHRTNTIYF.

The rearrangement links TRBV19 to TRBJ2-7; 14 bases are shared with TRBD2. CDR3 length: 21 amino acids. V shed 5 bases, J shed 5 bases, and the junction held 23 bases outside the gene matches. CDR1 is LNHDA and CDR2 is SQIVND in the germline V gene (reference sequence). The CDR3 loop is CASSPRLAGGLSWSYTHEQYF. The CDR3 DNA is TGTGCCAGTAGTCCGCGACTAGCGGGGGGGCTCTCTTGGAGTTACACCCACGAGCAGTACTTC.

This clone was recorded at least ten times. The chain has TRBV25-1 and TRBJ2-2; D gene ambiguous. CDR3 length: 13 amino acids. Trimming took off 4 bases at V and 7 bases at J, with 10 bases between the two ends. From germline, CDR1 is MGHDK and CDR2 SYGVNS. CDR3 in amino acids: CASSAPPGGELFF. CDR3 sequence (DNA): TGTGCCAGCAGTGCTCCTCCCGGCGGGGAGCTGTTTTTT.

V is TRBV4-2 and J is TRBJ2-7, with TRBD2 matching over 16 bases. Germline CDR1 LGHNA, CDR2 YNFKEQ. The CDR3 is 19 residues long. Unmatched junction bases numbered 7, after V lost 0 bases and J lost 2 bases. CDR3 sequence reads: CASSQEPGLAGGPPYEQYF. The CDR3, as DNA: TGTGCCAGCAGCCAAGAGCCGGGACTAGCGGGAGGGCCACCCTACGAGCAGTACTTC.

The DNA for the CDR3 is TGTGCCAGCAGCCAAGGGGTTGGAGGGGGCAGCGAGCAGTACTTC. It yields the protein CASSQGVGGGSEQYF. The chain combines TRBV4-2 with TRBJ2-7, with D possibly TRBD1 on 7 matching bases. V was trimmed by 1 base and J by 6 bases, leaving 16 bases between them. CDR1 and CDR2 from the germline V gene are LGHNA and YNFKEQ. The CDR3 consists of 15 residues.

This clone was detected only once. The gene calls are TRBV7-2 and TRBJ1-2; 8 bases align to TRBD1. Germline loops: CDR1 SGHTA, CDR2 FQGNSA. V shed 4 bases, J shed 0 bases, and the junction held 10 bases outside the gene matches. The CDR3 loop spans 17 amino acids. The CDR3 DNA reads TGTGCCAGCAGCTCGGACAGGGCGGCTTTTACTAACTATGGCTACACCTTC. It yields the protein CASSSDRAAFTNYGYTF.

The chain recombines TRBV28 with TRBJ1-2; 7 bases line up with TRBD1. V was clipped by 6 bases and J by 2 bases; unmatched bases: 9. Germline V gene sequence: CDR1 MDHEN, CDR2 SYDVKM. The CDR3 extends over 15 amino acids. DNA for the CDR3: TGTGCCAGCAGCATCGACAGGGAATGGAACTATGGCTACACCTTC. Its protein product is CASSIDREWNYGYTF.

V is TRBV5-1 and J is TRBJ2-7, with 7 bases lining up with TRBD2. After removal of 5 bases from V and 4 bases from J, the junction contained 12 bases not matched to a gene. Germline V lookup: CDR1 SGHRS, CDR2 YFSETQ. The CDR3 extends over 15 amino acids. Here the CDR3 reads CASRAGALSSYEQYF. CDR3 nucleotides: TGCGCCAGCAGGGCGGGAGCACTATCATCGTACGAGCAGTACTTC.

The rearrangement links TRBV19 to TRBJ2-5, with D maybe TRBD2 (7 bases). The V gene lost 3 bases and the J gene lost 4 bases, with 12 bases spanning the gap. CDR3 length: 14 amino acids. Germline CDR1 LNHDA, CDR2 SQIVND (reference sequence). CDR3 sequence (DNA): TGTGCCAGTAGTATCCGGGGGGCGGGAGAGACCCAGTACTTC. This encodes CASSIRGAGETQYF.

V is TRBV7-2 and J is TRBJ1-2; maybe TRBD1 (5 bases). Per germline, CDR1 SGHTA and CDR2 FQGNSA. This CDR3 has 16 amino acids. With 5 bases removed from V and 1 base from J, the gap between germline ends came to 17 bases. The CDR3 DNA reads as TGTGCCAGCAGCCCCGGGGGGATTATAAGTAACTATGGCTACACCTTC. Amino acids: CASSPGGIISNYGYTF.

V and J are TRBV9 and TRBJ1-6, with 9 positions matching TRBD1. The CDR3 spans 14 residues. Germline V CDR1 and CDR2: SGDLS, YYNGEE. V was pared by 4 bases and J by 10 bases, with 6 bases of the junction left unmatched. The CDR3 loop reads CASSSGQGRSPLHF. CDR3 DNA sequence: TGTGCCAGCAGCTCAGGACAGGGGAGGTCACCCCTCCACTTT.

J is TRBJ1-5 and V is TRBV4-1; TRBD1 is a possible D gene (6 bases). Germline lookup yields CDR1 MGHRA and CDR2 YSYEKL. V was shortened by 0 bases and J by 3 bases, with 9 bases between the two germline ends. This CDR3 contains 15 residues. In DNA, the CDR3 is TGCGCCAGCAGCCAAGAGGGGGCAGTCAATCAGCCCCAGCATTTT. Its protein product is CASSQEGAVNQPQHF.

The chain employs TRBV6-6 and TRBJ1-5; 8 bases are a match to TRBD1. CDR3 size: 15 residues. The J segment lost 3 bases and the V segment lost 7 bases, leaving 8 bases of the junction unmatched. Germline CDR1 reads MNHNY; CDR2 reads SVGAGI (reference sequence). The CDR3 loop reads CASIISGGPNQPQHF. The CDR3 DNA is TGTGCCAGCATCATTTCAGGGGGCCCCAATCAGCCCCAGCATTTT.

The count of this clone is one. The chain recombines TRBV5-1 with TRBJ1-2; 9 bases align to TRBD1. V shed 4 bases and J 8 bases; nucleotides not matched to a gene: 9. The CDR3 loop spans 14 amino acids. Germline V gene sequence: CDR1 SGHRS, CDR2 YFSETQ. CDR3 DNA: TGCGCCAGCAGCCCTCCGGGACAGGGAGGAGGCTACACCTTC. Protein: CASSPPGQGGGYTF.

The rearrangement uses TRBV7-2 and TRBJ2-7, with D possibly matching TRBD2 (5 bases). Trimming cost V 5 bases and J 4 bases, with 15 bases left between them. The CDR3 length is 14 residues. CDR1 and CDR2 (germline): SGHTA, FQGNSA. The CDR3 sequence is CASSGSRSNYEQYF. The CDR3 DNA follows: TGTGCCAGCAGCGGGAGTAGAAGTAATTACGAGCAGTACTTC.